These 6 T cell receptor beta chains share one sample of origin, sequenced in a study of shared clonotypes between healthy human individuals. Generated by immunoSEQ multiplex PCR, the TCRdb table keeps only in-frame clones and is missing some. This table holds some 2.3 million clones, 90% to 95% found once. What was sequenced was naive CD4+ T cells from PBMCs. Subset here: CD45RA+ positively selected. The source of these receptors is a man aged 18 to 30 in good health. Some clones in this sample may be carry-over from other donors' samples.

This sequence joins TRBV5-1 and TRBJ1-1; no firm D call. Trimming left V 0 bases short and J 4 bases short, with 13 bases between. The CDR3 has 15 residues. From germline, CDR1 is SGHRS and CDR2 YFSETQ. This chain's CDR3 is CASSLGSVESTEAFF. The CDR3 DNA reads TGCGCCAGCAGCTTGGGAAGTGTGGAGAGCACTGAAGCTTTCTTT.

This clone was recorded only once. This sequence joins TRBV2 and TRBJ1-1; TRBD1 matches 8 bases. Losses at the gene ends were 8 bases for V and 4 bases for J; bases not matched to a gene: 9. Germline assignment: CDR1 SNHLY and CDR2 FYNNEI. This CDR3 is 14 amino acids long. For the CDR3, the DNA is TGTGCCAGCTATTATACAGGGGGGAGCACTGAAGCTTTCTTT. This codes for CASYYTGGSTEAFF.

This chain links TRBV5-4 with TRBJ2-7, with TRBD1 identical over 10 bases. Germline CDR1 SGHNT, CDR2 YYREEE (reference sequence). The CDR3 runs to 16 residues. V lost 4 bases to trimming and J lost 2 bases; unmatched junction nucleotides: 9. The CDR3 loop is CASSRRTGTGAYEQYF. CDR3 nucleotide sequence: TGTGCCAGCAGCCGGCGGACCGGGACAGGGGCCTACGAGCAGTACTTC.

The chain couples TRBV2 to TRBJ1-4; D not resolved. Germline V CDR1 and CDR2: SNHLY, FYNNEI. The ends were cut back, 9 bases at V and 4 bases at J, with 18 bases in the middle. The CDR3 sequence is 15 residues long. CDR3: CASYLGKWGNEKLFF. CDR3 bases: TGTGCCAGTTACTTGGGCAAGTGGGGTAATGAAAAACTGTTTTTT. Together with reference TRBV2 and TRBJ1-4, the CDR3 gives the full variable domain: EPEVTQTPSHQVTQMGQEVILRCVPISNHLYFYWYRQILGQKVEFLVSFYNNEISEKSEIFDDQFSVERPDGSNFTLKIRSTKLEDSAMYFCASYLGKWGNEKLFFGSGTQLSVL.

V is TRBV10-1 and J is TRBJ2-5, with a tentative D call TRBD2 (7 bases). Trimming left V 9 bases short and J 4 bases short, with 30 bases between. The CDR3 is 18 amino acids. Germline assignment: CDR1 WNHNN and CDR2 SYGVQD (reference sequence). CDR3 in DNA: TGCGCCAGAGGGAGTCGGAGGGGCGGAAGTAGGGGGGGAGAGACCCAGTACTTC. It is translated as CARGSRRGGSRGGETQYF.

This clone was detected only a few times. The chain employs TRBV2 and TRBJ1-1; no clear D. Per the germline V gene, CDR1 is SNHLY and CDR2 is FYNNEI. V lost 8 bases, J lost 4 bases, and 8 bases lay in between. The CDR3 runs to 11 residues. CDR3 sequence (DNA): TGTGCCAGCGGCCACAGCACTGAAGCTTTCTTT. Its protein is CASGHSTEAFF.